This TCR beta chain is from a study of human T cells and chemical hapten exposure. Study-wide background: Patients, chiefly female, had alopecia areata, totalis or universalis.

The library gave individual cDNA molecules unique molecular identifiers. Each CDR3 protein gets one entry after TCRdb re-called the RACE reads with MiXCR. The repertoire holds 350,000 to 400,000 distinct CDR3 sequences, with 4% to 6% as singletons. V dropped 6 bases and J dropped 8; count of bases not matched to a gene: 7. The germline V gene has CDR1 LGHDT and CDR2 YNNKEL (reference sequence). The length of the CDR3 is 14 residues. Specified time point: pre-sensitization, week 0. Treatment here: therapeutic diphenylcyclopropenone sensitization with weekly scalp DPC. The chain has TRBV3-1 and TRBJ2-1; 10 nucleotides align to TRBD2. This sample comprised whole blood, obtained in connection with sensitization to the hapten diphenylcyclopropenone (DPC). The receptor comes from a woman in her forties or fifties with alopecia areata. Some clones in this sample may be carry-over from other donors' samples. The CDR3 is CASSLLAGNHEQFF. CDR3 in DNA: TGTGCCAGCAGTTTACTAGCGGGGAACCATGAGCAGTTCTTC.